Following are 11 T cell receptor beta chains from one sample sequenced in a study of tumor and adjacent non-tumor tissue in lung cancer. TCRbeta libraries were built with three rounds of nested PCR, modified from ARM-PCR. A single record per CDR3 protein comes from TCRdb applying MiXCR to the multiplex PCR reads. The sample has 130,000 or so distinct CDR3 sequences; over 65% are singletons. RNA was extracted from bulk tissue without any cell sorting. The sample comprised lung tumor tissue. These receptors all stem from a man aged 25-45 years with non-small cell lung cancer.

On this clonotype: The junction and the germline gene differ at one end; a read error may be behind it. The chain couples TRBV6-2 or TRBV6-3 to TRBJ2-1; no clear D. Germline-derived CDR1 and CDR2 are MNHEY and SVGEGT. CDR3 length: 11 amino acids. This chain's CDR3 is CDSSYLVEQFF. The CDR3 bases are TGTGACAGCAGTTACTTGGTAGAGCAGTTCTTC.

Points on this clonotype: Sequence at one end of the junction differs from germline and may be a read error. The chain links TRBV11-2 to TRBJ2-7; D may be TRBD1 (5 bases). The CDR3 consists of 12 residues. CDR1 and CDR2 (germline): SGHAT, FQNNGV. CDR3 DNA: TGTGCCTGCGGAAGGGGAACGGACGAGCAGTGTTTC. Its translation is CACGRGTDEQCF.

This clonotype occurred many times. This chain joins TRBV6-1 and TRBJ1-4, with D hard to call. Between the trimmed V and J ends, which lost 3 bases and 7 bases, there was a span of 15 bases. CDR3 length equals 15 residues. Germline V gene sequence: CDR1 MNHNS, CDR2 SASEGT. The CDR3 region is CASSDLVGRIEKLFF. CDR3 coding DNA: TGTGCCAGCAGTGACTTAGTGGGTCGTATTGAAAAACTGTTTTTT.

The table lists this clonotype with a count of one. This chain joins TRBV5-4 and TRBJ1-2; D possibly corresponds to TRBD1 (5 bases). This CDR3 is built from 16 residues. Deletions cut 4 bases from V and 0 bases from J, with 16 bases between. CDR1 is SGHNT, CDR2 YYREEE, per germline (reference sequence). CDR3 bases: TGTGCCAGCAGCGAGTCAGGGAACCATGCTAACTATGGCTACACCTTC. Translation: CASSESGNHANYGYTF.

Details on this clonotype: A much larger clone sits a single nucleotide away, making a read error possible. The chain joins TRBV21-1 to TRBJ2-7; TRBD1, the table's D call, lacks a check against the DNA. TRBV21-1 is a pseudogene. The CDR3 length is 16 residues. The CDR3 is CASSAKGTENSYEQYF. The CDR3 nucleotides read TGTGCCAGCAGCGCCAAAGGGACAGAGAACTCCTACGAGCAGTACTTC.

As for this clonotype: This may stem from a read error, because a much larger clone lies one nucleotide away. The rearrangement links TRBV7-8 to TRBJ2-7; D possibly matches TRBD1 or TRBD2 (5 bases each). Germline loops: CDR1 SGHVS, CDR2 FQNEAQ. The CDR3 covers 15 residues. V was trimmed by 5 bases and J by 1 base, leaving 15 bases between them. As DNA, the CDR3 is TGTGCCAGCAGCCCCGTACATGAGGGGTCCTACGAGCAGTACTTC. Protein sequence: CASSPVHEGSYEQYF. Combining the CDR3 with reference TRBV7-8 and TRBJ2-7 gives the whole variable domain GAGVSQSPRYKVAKRGQDVALRCDPISGHVSLFWYQQALGQGPEFLTYFQNEAQLDKSGLPSDRFFAERPEGSVSTLKIQRTQQEDSAVYLCASSPVHEGSYEQYFGPGTRLTVT.

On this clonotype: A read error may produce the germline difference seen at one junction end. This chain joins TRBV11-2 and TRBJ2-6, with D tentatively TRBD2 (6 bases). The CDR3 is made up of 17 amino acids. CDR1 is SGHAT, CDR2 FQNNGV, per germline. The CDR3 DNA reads TGTGACAGCAGCCCCCCCTGGGGGGAATCTTGGGCCAACGTCCTGACTTTC. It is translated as CDSSPPWGESWANVLTF.

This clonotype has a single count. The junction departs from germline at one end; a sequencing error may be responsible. For the CDR3, the DNA is TGTGCGAGCAGTGGGCTAGCGGGGGTGATCAAAAACGTTCAGTACTTC. Protein product: CASSGLAGVIKNVQYF. V gene TRBV6-5 combines with J gene TRBJ2-4, with 10 bases matching TRBD2. The CDR3 has 16 amino acids. The germline CDR1 and CDR2 sequences are MNHEY and SVGAGI.

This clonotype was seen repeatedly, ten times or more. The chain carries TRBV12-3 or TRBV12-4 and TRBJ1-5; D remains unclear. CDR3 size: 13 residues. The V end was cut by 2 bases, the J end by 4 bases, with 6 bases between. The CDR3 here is CASSLRENQPQHF. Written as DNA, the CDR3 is TGTGCCAGCAGTTTAAGGGAGAATCAGCCCCAGCATTTT.

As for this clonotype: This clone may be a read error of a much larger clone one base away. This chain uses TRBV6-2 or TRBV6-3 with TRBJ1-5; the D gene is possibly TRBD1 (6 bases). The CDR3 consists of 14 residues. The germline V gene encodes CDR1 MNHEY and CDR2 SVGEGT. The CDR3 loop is CAISYRGANQPQHF. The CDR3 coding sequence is TGTGCCATCAGTTACCGGGGGGCCAATCAGCCCCAGCATTTT.

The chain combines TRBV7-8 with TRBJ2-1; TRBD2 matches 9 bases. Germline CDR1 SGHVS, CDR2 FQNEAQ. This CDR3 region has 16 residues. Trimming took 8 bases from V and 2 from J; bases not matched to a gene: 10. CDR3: CASGPRTSVAYNEQFF. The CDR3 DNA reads TGTGCCAGCGGCCCACGGACTAGCGTAGCCTACAATGAGCAGTTCTTC.